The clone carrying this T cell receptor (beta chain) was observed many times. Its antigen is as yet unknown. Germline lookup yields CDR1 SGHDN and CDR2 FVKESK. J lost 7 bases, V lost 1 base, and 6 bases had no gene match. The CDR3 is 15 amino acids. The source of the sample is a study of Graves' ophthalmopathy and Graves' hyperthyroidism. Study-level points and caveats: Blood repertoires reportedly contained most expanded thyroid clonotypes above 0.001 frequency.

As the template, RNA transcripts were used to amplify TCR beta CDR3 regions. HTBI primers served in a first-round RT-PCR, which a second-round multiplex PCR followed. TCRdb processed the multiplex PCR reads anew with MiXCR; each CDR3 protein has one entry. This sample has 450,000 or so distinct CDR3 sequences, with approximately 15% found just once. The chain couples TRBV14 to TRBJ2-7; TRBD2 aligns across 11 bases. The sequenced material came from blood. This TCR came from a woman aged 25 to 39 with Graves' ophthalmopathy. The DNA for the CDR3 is TGTGCCAGCAGCCAAGGCGCTTGGACTAGCGGGGAGCAGTACTTC. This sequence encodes CASSQGAWTSGEQYF.